A selection of T cell receptor beta chains follows, all from one sample in a study of T-cell reconstitution after alpha-beta-depleted transplantation in children. TCRdb independently ran MiXCR on the PCR reads; one entry per CDR3 protein. The repertoire consists of 200,000 to 250,000 distinct CDR3 sequences, with approximately 11% occurring once and the leading ten covering over 25%. The sequenced sample was PBMCs, obtained before TCRalphabeta/CD19-depleted stem cell transplant. Receptors originate from a child less than two years old with acute myeloid leukemia, due to receive a stem cell transplant. Both conserved end residues are part of each CDR3. D genes are given only for firm matches. Some rows have no size entry. The others give once, few or many, or a class for an expanded clone.

TRBV12-3/TRBV12-4,many,.,TRBJ1-5,CASRLLGTLNQPQHF,TGTGCCAGCAGACTCCTCGGGACACTCAATCAGCCCCAGCATTTT
TRBV5-1,many,.,TRBJ2-5,CASSSGGAGVLETQYF,TGCGCCAGCAGCAGCGGTGGGGCAGGGGTTTTAGAGACCCAGTACTTC
TRBV12-3/TRBV12-4,many,.,TRBJ2-5,CASSSGDTQETQYF,TGTGCCAGCAGTTCCGGGGACACGCAAGAGACCCAGTACTTC
TRBV3-1,many,TRBD2,TRBJ2-2,CASTVGRGLFF,TGTGCCAGCACCGTGGGGAGGGGCCTGTTTTTT
TRBV7-3,many,.,TRBJ1-5,CASSSGRGQPQHF,TGTGCCAGCAGCTCCGGGAGGGGGCAGCCCCAGCATTTT
TRBV7-9,.,.,TRBJ2-3,CASREAATDTQYF,TGTGCCAGCAGGGAAGCCGCCACAGATACGCAGTATTTT
TRBV6-2/TRBV6-3,many,.,TRBJ2-7,CASSYSSSYEQYF,TGTGCCAGCAGTTACTCGAGCTCCTACGAGCAGTACTTC
TRBV24-1,many,TRBD2,TRBJ2-3,CATSDGLAGEWDTQYF,TGTGCCACCAGTGACGGGCTAGCGGGAGAGTGGGATACGCAGTATTTT
TRBV12-3/TRBV12-4,many,TRBD2,TRBJ2-5,CASKRLASQETQYF,TGTGCCAGCAAAAGACTAGCCTCACAAGAGACCCAGTACTTC
TRBV7-3,many,.,TRBJ1-3,CASSFGQGNTIYF,TGTGCCAGCAGCTTCGGACAGGGAAACACCATATATTTT
TRBV7-8,.,.,TRBJ2-6,CASSLLIGASSGANVLTF,TGTGCCAGCAGCCTACTCATAGGGGCGAGCTCTGGGGCCAACGTCCTGACTTTC
TRBV5-1,many,.,TRBJ2-7,CASSLDSYSVSYEQYF,TGCGCCAGCAGCTTGGATAGTTATAGCGTTTCCTACGAGCAGTACTTC
TRBV5-6,many,.,TRBJ1-2,CASSKDLYYGYTF,TGTGCCAGCAGCAAGGACCTTTACTATGGCTACACCTTC
TRBV5-1,few,TRBD2,TRBJ2-1,CASSLAPGGGNEQFF,TGCGCCAGCAGCTTGGCTCCGGGAGGAGGCAATGAGCAGTTCTTC
TRBV9,many,.,TRBJ2-2,CASSVAGTGELFF,TGTGCCAGCAGCGTAGCTGGAACCGGGGAGCTGTTTTTT
TRBV28,.,TRBD2,TRBJ2-2,CASRLAGNVNTGELFF,TGTGCCAGCAGACTAGCGGGCAACGTGAACACCGGGGAGCTGTTTTTT
TRBV5-1,many,TRBD1,TRBJ1-4,CASSRDSQNEKLFF,TGCGCCAGCAGCAGGGACAGCCAAAATGAAAAACTGTTTTTT
TRBV30,.,.,TRBJ2-3,CAWSIGSADTQYF,TGTGCCTGGAGCATAGGCAGCGCAGATACGCAGTATTTT
TRBV7-9,many,.,TRBJ1-4,CASSVGTVEKLFF,TGTGCCAGCAGCGTGGGGACGGTTGAAAAACTGTTTTTT
TRBV7-2,many,TRBD1,TRBJ2-1,CASSDRDRRNEQFF,TGTGCCAGCAGCGACCGGGACAGGAGGAATGAGCAGTTCTTC
TRBV30,many,.,TRBJ1-2,CAWSVRQSGYTF,TGTGCCTGGAGTGTACGGCAGAGTGGCTACACCTTC
TRBV7-2,many,.,TRBJ2-1,CASSLGVGRNEQFF,TGTGCCAGCAGCTTAGGGGTCGGGCGGAATGAGCAGTTCTTC
TRBV7-2,many,.,TRBJ2-1,CASSLAGSSNEQFF,TGTGCCAGCAGCTTAGCCGGGTCTTCTAATGAGCAGTTCTTC
TRBV5-1,many,.,TRBJ2-5,CASSLGGTQETQYF,TGCGCCAGCAGCTTGGGTGGGACCCAAGAGACCCAGTACTTC
TRBV10-3,many,.,TRBJ1-1,CAISDRVRGYTEAFF,TGTGCCATCAGTGACAGGGTGAGGGGATACACTGAAGCTTTCTTT
TRBV20-1,many,TRBD2,TRBJ2-3,CSASALAGGPATDTQYF,TGCAGTGCTAGCGCTCTAGCGGGAGGCCCTGCCACAGATACGCAGTATTTT
TRBV20-1,many,.,TRBJ1-5,CSAKQDKNQPQHF,TGCAGTGCAAAACAGGATAAAAATCAGCCCCAGCATTTT
TRBV5-1,many,.,TRBJ2-3,CASSPSGEGSDTQYF,TGCGCCAGCAGCCCCAGCGGAGAGGGTTCAGATACGCAGTATTTT
TRBV5-1,.,TRBD2,TRBJ2-7,CASSLQPGLAHYEQYF,TGCGCCAGCAGCTTACAACCGGGACTAGCGCACTACGAGCAGTACTTC
TRBV6-5,many,.,TRBJ1-1,CASSYSGRNTEAFF,TGTGCCAGCAGTTACTCCGGGAGGAACACTGAAGCTTTCTTT
TRBV5-1,many,.,TRBJ2-7,CASRLGRNYEQYF,TGCGCCAGCAGACTAGGGAGAAACTACGAGCAGTACTTC
TRBV3-1,many,.,TRBJ2-1,CASSQGVPGVGNEQFF,TGTGCCAGCAGCCAAGGCGTCCCGGGAGTGGGGAATGAGCAGTTCTTC
TRBV5-1,many,TRBD2,TRBJ2-7,CASSFAAGEVYEQYF,TGCGCCAGCAGCTTCGCGGCGGGGGAGGTCTACGAGCAGTACTTC
TRBV6-1,many,TRBD2,TRBJ2-7,CASSELADYWYEQYF,TGTGCCAGCAGTGAACTAGCGGATTATTGGTACGAGCAGTACTTC